Detailed here is one T cell receptor beta chain. Repertoires were generated with immunoSEQ multiplex PCR, while TCRdb's copy carries only in-frame clones and drops some. The repertoire consists of approximately 150,000 clones, with approximately 89% occurring once and the leading ten covering roughly 1.5%. This specimen belongs to a study of blood T cell repertoires in COVID-19. Across the whole study: In each case, the material was cDNA or gDNA derived from T cells, B-cell-depleted T cells, or PBMCs.

This clonotype originated in a human donor in a cohort sampled during active COVID-19. The sample was peripheral blood.

In DNA, the CDR3 is TGTGCCAGCTCCGCGGGCCTGGTCTATGGCTACACCTTC. As protein: CASSAGLVYGYTF. The rearrangement joins TRBV2 to TRBJ1-2, with D uncertain. Between the trimmed V and J ends, which lost 8 bases and 4 bases, there was a span of 14 bases. Germline-derived CDR1 and CDR2 are SNHLY and FYNNEI. The CDR3 contains 13 residues.